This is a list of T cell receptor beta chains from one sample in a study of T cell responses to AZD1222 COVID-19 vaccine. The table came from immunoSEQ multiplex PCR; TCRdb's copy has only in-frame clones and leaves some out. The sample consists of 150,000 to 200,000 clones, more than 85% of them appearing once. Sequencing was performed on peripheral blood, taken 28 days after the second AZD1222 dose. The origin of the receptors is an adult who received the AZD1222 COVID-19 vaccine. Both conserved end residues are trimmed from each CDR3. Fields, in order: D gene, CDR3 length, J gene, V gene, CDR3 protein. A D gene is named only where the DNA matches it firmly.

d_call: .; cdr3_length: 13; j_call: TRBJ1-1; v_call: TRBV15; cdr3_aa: ATSRGGGRHFEAF
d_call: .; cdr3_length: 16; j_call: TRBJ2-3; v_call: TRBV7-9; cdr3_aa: ASSPLVWLGRMADTQY
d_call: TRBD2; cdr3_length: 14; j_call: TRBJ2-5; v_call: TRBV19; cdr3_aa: AGQAGLAGAQETQY
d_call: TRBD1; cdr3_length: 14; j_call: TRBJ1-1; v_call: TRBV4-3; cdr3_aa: ASSQGTGQANTEAF
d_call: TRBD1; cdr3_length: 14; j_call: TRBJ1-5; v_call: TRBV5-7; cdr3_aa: ASSLLGDRVDQPQH
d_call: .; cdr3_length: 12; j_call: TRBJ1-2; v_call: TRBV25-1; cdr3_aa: ASSTRGPGGGYT
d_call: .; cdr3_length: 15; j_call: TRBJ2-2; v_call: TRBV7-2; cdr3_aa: ASSLVGGGLLPGELF
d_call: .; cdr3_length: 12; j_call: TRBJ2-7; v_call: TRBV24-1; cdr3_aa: ATSRDTGFYEQY
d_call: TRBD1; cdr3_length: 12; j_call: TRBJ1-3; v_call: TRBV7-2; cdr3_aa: ASSLGQGKNTIY
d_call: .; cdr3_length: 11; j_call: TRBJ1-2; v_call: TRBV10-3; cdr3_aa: AISPDGFYGYT
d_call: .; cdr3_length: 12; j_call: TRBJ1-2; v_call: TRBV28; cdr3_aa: ASSLSDSYYGYT
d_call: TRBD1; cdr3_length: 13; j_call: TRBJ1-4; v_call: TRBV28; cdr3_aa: ASSPDRGRYEKLF
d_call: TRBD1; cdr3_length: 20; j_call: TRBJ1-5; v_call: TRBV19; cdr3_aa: ASSILRTRDRGTWASNQPQH
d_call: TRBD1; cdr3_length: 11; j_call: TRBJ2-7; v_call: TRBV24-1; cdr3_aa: ATKGDRTSEQY
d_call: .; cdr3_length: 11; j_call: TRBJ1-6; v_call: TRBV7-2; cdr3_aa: ASSSRGNSPLH
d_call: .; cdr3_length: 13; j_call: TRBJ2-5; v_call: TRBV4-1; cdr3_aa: ASSLGASPQETQY
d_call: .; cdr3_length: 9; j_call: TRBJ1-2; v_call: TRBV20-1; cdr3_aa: GQEGDYGYT
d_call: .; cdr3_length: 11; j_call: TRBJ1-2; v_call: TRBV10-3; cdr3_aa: AISEGPSGGYT
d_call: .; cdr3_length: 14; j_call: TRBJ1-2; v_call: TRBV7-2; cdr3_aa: ASSRHDPERASRYT
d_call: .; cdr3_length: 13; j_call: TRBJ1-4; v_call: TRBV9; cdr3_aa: ASSISTEGNEKLF
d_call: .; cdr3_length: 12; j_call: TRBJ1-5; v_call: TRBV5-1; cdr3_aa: ASSFFPSQEPQH
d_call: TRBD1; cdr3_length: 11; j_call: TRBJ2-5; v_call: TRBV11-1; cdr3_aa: ASSQTPQGQKY
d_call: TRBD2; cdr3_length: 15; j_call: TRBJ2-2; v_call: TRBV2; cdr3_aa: ASSEVRGRVGTGELF
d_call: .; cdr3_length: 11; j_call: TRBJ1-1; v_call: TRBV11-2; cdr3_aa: ASSLVTRPEAF
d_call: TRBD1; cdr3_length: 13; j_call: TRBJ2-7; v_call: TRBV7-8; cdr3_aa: ASSRGTGPSYEQY
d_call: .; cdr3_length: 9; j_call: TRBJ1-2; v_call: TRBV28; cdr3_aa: ASSLGLGYT
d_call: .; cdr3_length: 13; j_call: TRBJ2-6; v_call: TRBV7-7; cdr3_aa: ASSRAIGGANVLT
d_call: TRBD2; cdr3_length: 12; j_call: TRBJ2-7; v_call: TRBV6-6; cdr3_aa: ASSVGLAEYEQY
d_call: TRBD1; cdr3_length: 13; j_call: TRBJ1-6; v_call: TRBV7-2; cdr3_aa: ASSLGDSHNSPLH
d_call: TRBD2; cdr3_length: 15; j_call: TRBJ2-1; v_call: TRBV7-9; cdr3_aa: ASSPRRLAGGLKEQF
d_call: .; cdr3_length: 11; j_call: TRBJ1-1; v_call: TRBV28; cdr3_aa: ASRRQMNTEAF
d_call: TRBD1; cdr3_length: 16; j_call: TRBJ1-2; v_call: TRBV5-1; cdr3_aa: ASSLDRLGTDFRYGYT
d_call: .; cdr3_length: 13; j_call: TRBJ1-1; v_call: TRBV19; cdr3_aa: ASSITQGRSTEAF
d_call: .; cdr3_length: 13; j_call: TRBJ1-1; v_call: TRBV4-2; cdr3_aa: ASSQDFLSHSEAF